These 2 T cell receptor beta chains came from one sample sequenced in a study of shared clonotypes between healthy human individuals. The table came from immunoSEQ multiplex PCR; TCRdb's copy has only in-frame clones and leaves some out. The data show more than 400,000 clones, about 96% seen once. Input material: naive CD4+ T cells sorted from blood. Specified subset: CD45RA+ positively selected. Receptor source: a woman in her twenties or thirties in good health.

This chain joins TRBV19 and TRBJ2-6; a possible D gene is TRBD1 (6 bases). This CDR3 comprises 16 residues. V shed 9 bases and J shed 0 bases, with 15 bases lying between them. Germline V CDR1 and CDR2: LNHDA, SQIVND (reference sequence). The CDR3 DNA reads TGTGCCAGCGGGGACACAACCAGCTCTGGGGCCAACGTCCTGACTTTC. Its translation: CASGDTTSSGANVLTF.

The V call is TRBV18, the J call TRBJ2-3; possible D gene TRBD2, 6 bases. V was cut by 3 bases and J by 3 bases, with 16 bases left in between. Germline CDR1 KGHSH, CDR2 LQKENI. The CDR3 runs 16 residues. CDR3 DNA: TGTGCCAGCTCACCCTTGTCCCGGGGAGGAACAGATACGCAGTATTTT. Residues: CASSPLSRGGTDTQYF.